The clone carrying this T cell receptor (beta chain) was counted at least ten times. Its specificity is unknown. This entry belongs to a study of spatial heterogeneity in lung cancer. Whole-study results and caveats: Counts of expanded alpha and beta TCRs within tumors tracked the tumor nonsynonymous mutation count.

The time point denotes: sample taken at primary tumor resection. Trimming left V 6 bases short and J 7 bases short, with 19 bases between. Germline V gene sequence: CDR1 MDHEN, CDR2 SYDVKM. The CDR3 loop spans 15 amino acids. Each CDR3 protein is one row after TCRdb ran MiXCR on the 5' RACE reads. The table shows 15,000 to 20,000 distinct CDR3 sequences, with 6.2% occurring only once. The sample was lung tumor tissue, taken at surgery. V gene TRBV28 combines with J gene TRBJ1-5; perhaps TRBD1 as D (6 bases). This TCR was sampled from a male donor with early-stage non-small cell lung cancer. The CDR3 DNA follows: TGTGCCAGCAGCCTCCTCCAGGGGTTTGAGCAGCCCCAGCATTTT. Its translation is CASSLLQGFEQPQHF.